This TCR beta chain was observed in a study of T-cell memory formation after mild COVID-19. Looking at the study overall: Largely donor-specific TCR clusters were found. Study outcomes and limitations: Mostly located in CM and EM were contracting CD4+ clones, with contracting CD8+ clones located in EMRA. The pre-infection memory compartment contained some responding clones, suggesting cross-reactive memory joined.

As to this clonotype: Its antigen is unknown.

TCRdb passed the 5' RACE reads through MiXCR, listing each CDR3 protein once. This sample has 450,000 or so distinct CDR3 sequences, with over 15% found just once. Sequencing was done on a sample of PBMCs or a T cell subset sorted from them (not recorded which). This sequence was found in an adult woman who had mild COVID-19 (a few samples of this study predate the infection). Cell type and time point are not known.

CDR3 sequence: CASRTGAISGNTIYF. Here the CDR3 DNA reads TGCGCCAGCAGAACAGGGGCAATCTCTGGAAACACCATATATTTT. This chain joins TRBV5-1 and TRBJ1-3, with TRBD1 matching over 7 bases. The V and J ends lost 5 bases and 0 bases, in that order; junction bases with no gene match: 5. The CDR3 extends over 15 amino acids. The V gene's germline CDR1 is SGHRS and CDR2 YFSETQ.